This T cell receptor (beta chain) is from a study of regulatory dendritic cells for organ transplantation. Study observations and caveats: Memory CD8+ clonal expansion seemed more limited with regulatory than mature dendritic cells. Considerable individual heterogeneity was seen in alloreactive memory CD8+ T cells. Among resting subsets, memory CD8+ cells contained the most alloreactive clonotypes.

With 7 bases clipped from V and 6 bases from J, the junction kept 8 bases outside the gene matches. CDR3 length equals 13 residues. The germline CDR1 and CDR2 sequences are SQVTM and ANQGSEA. FACS sorted CD4+ or CD8+ T cells into CD45RA+ naive and CD45RO+ memory. This clone came up once. Its target is not known. The assay was immunoSEQ multiplex PCR, and TCRdb's table has in-frame clones only and misses some. Of about 38,000 clones listed, 75% to 95% were seen once; the top ten hold approximately 0.12%. The sequenced sample consisted of naive CD8+ T cells from blood. Subset here: CD45RA+ naive T cells. The V and J genes are TRBV29-1 and TRBJ2-1; TRBD2 matches 8 bases. The origin of this receptor is a human donor in good health. DNA of the CDR3: TGCAGCGGGGTGGGACTAGGGACCAATGAGCAGTTCTTC. Translating it yields CSGVGLGTNEQFF.